The rows below give T cell receptor beta chains drawn from one sample of a study of identifying expanded T cells in peripheral blood. Profiled with immunoSEQ multiplex PCR; TCRdb holds only in-frame clones, not every one. Of 100,000 to 150,000 clones in the sample, 75% to 90% were seen once. Input material: blood. All receptors derive from a person between 18 and 75 years old in good health. The CDR3 runs from the conserved cysteine through the conserved F or W. A D gene is named only where the DNA matches it firmly. The listing skips clone size in some rows; elsewhere it reads once, few, many or a size class.

>TRBV6-5|TRBJ1-1|.|TRBD1
TGTGCCAGCAGTTACTTCAGGGGGGTTACTGAAGCTTTCTTT
CASSYFRGVTEAFF
>TRBV19|TRBJ1-1|.|.
TGTGCCAGTAGTATTTTTGTTGTTTTGGCAGCGGTCATGAACACTGAAGCTTTCTTT
CASSIFVVLAAVMNTEAFF
>TRBV6-5|TRBJ2-1|.|TRBD2
TGTGCCAGCCGAGGGGCGGCGGGGGGTTACAATGAGCAGTTCTTC
CASRGAAGGYNEQFF
>TRBV5-1|TRBJ1-4|.|TRBD1
TGCGCCAGCAGCTTGGGTGGGACAGAGAATGGGGAACTGTTTTTT
CASSLGGTENGELFF
>TRBV9|TRBJ1-5|.|.
TGTGCCAGCAGCCCGGGGTCTTCTAGCAATCAGCCCCAGCATTTT
CASSPGSSSNQPQHF
>TRBV10-3|TRBJ1-2|.|.
TGTGCCATCAGGGCCCGGGGCATTGAGTATGGCTACACCTTC
CAIRARGIEYGYTF
>TRBV5-1|TRBJ2-3|.|TRBD1
TGCGCCAGCAGCTGGGGGACAGTAGGAACAGATACGCAGTATTTT
CASSWGTVGTDTQYF
>TRBV7-2|TRBJ2-5|.|.
TGTGCCAGCGAGCAGGGGAATGGAGAGACCCAGTACTTC
CASEQGNGETQYF
>TRBV29-1|TRBJ2-7|.|.
TGCAGCGGGCAGGGTCCCTACGAGCAGTACTTC
CSGQGPYEQYF
>TRBV5-1|TRBJ1-4|.|.
TGCGCCAGCAGCTTGGAACGGGGTAATGAAAAACTGTTTTTT
CASSLERGNEKLFF
>TRBV10-2|TRBJ2-7|once|TRBD2
TGCGCCAGCAGCCCTTCGAGGGGACTAGCGGGGGGATTCGGGACCCAAAAATACGAGCAGTACTTC
CASSPSRGLAGGFGTQKYEQYF
>TRBV11-2|TRBJ2-1|.|TRBD2
TGTGCCAGCAGAAGGACTAGCGGGGCCAATGAGCAGTTCTTC
CASRRTSGANEQFF
>TRBV28|TRBJ1-1|.|.
TGTGCCAGCAGCCAACCGGCCTCGGGGGGTCACACTGAAGCTTTCTTT
CASSQPASGGHTEAFF
>TRBV18|TRBJ1-3|.|.
TGTGCCAGCACCACCGGGAACTCTGGAAACACCATATATTTT
CASTTGNSGNTIYF
>TRBV18|TRBJ1-6|.|.
TGTGCCAGCTCGCGCAGCCAATCGGGATCTAATTCACCCCTCCACTTT
CASSRSQSGSNSPLHF
>TRBV4-3|TRBJ2-7|.|.
TGCGCCAGCAGCCTGCAACCCTATACACGGGACTCTAGCTCCTACGAGCAGTACTTC
CASSLQPYTRDSSSYEQYF
>TRBV7-9|TRBJ2-7|.|.
TGTGCCAGCAGCTTACGGGGGCTCGGATCCTACGACGAGCAGTACTTC
CASSLRGLGSYDEQYF
>TRBV7-9|TRBJ1-1|few|.
TGTGCCAGCAGGCAGACGACAGTGGGCACTGAAGCTTTCTTT
CASRQTTVGTEAFF
>TRBV5-4|TRBJ1-4|.|.
TGTGCCAGCAGCTACTGGGGGGCGAATGAAAAACTGTTTTTT
CASSYWGANEKLFF
>TRBV7-2|TRBJ1-2|.|.
TGTGCCAGCAGCTTAGTTGCCAGCTATGGCTACACCTTC
CASSLVASYGYTF
>TRBV5-4|TRBJ2-3|.|.
TGTGCCAGCAGCTTGGGAGGCCCGGTGGATACGCAGTATTTT
CASSLGGPVDTQYF
>TRBV6-6|TRBJ2-7|.|.
TGTGCCAGCAGTTACCGGGCGGCCTACGAGCAGTACTTC
CASSYRAAYEQYF
>TRBV18|TRBJ1-2|.|.
TGTGCCAGCTCACCGTGGGGGGTTGAGCAGTCCTATGGCTACACCTTC
CASSPWGVEQSYGYTF
>TRBV18|TRBJ2-7|.|.
TGTGCCAGCTCACCAGGCTACGAGCAGTACTTC
CASSPGYEQYF
>TRBV30|TRBJ2-3|.|TRBD2
TGTGCCTGGGAACCAGCGGGGCGCACAGATACGCAGTATTTT
CAWEPAGRTDTQYF
>TRBV4-3|TRBJ1-5|.|.
TGCGCCAGCAGCCAACACCATGGGACGAATCAGCCCCAGCATTTT
CASSQHHGTNQPQHF